This is a list of T cell receptor beta chains from one sample in a study of cytomegalovirus exposure and HLA in healthy donors. Data came from immunoSEQ multiplex PCR; TCRdb stores just in-frame clones and leaves some out. The sample includes 150,000 to 200,000 clones, roughly 79% of them seen just once. The sample was PBMCs. These TCRs come from a woman in her thirties or forties in good health and CMV-seronegative. The conserved cysteine and the conserved F or W are not part of the CDR3 here.

len	v_gene	j_gene	CDR3aa
13	TRBV15	TRBJ2-7	ATSRDRQSSYEQY
11	TRBV27	TRBJ1-1	ASSLQGSAEAF
15	TRBV4-1	TRBJ2-7	ASSHGLIAGGVGEQY
12	TRBV28	TRBJ1-1	ASSFGGTITEAF
11	TRBV11-3	TRBJ2-3	ASSGGFGDTQY
13	TRBV19	TRBJ1-1	ASSIDGQGAVGAF
12	TRBV2	TRBJ2-7	ASSEGGPPNEQY
13	TRBV14	TRBJ2-2	ASSMQGKGTGELF
10	TRBV28	TRBJ2-3	ASSLRDRAQY
13	TRBV5-6	TRBJ1-2	ASVRAGRTNYGYT
12	TRBV7-3	TRBJ1-1	ASSLDRLNTEAF
13	TRBV6-6	TRBJ2-1	ASSYGSGAYNEQF
10	TRBV2	TRBJ2-3	ASTRETDTQY
10	TRBV30	TRBJ1-1	AWGQGWTEAF
14	TRBV5-1	TRBJ2-2	ASSLGTSGNTGELF
11	TRBV27	TRBJ2-7	ASSLGGGWEQY
11	TRBV11-3	TRBJ2-4	ASSRVAKNIQY
12	TRBV15	TRBJ2-2	ATSSNRESGELF
15	TRBV15	TRBJ2-4	ATSRSGTGLAKNIQY
11	TRBV2	TRBJ1-2	ASETGPTYGYT
14	TRBV5-6	TRBJ1-1	ASSLDGAGENTEAF
14	TRBV9	TRBJ2-5	ASSVAVGGLGETQY
10	TRBV2	TRBJ2-1	ASGANRGEQF
13	TRBV19	TRBJ2-2	ASSIRGENTGELF
12	TRBV5-1	TRBJ2-7	ASSLVTGPYEQY
12	TRBV28	TRBJ2-2	ASSLGTDTGELF
11	TRBV7-2	TRBJ1-1	ASSQGRNTEAF
13	TRBV6-1	TRBJ2-3	ASSQNSPSTDTQY
13	TRBV7-3	TRBJ2-7	ASSLTGGGGYEQY
11	TRBV30	TRBJ1-1	AWSRQGYTEAF
10	TRBV5-3	TRBJ2-7	AAWDFPYEQY
17	TRBV14	TRBJ2-1	ASSRLAGGSKRSYNEQF
13	TRBV13	TRBJ2-1	ASSSGLVSRNEQF
11	TRBV2	TRBJ2-1	ASSVVVRSEQF
9	TRBV6-5	TRBJ2-3	ASGLGGKQY
12	TRBV4-2	TRBJ1-4	ASSQGQGSEKLF
14	TRBV6-5	TRBJ2-7	ASSYPNRGRGYEQY
12	TRBV6-1	TRBJ1-1	ASRVTGANTEAF
13	TRBV27	TRBJ2-3	ASSFLGGLSDTQY
14	TRBV2	TRBJ2-2	ASSSQGFLNTGELF
13	TRBV10-1	TRBJ1-2	ASSESAGANYGYT
13	TRBV28	TRBJ1-1	ASSKDSLLNTEAF
11	TRBV2	TRBJ2-5	ASAQGAGETQY
14	TRBV5-1	TRBJ2-7	ASSPVTGTSSYEQY
11	TRBV29-1	TRBJ1-1	SVVRDLNTEAF
12	TRBV5-1	TRBJ2-1	ASSGGQGDNEQF
11	TRBV29-1	TRBJ1-1	SVDGTGHTEAF